The 9 T cell receptor beta chains below were found in one sample sequenced in a study of blood T cell repertoires in COVID-19. Data came from immunoSEQ multiplex PCR; TCRdb stores just in-frame clones and leaves some out. The sample carries about 82,000 clones, around 80% recorded once. The sample was peripheral blood. These TCRs come from a woman in her fifties or sixties with acute or convalescent COVID-19.

The chain has TRBV21-1 and TRBJ2-1; TRBD1 was called by the table and not checked on the DNA. TRBV21-1 is a listed pseudogene. The CDR3 is 13 amino acids. For the CDR3, the DNA is TGTGCCAGCAGCAAACGGGACAACAATGAGCAGTTCTTC. Translating it yields CASSKRDNNEQFF.

This sequence joins TRBV19 and TRBJ1-1; D possibly corresponds to TRBD1 (6 bases). The V and J ends lost 2 bases and 3 bases respectively, with 10 bases between them. Germline loops: CDR1 LNHDA, CDR2 SQIVND (reference sequence). This CDR3 spans 14 amino acids. CDR3 DNA sequence: TGTGCCAGTAGTATACCATCAGGGGACACTGAAGCTTTCTTT. Protein: CASSIPSGDTEAFF. Full variable domain (rest looked up from reference TRBV19 and TRBJ1-1): DGGITQSPKYLFRKEGQNVTLSCEQNLNHDAMYWYRQDPGQGLRLIYYSQIVNDFQKGDIAEGYSVSREKKESFPLTVTSAQKNPTAFYLCASSIPSGDTEAFFGQGTRLTVV.

This chain uses TRBV7-3 with TRBJ2-3; weak D call: TRBD2 (5 bases). The CDR3 is made up of 15 amino acids. The germline gives CDR1 SGHTA, CDR2 FQGTGA. The germline V and J ends were trimmed by 2 bases and 0 bases, with 9 bases remaining between them. In DNA, the CDR3 is TGTGCCAGCAGCTTATTGGCGGGTAGCACAGATACGCAGTATTTT. This gives the protein CASSLLAGSTDTQYF.

V gene TRBV7-3 combines with J gene TRBJ2-1; D remains unclear. The germline V gene encodes CDR1 SGHTA and CDR2 FQGTGA. The CDR3 is 13 residues long. V was pared by 2 bases and J by 6 bases, with 8 bases between. The CDR3 here is CASSLWALNEQFF. The CDR3 nucleotides are TGTGCCAGCAGCTTATGGGCCCTCAATGAGCAGTTCTTC.

This rearrangement joins TRBV30 to TRBJ2-5; 7 bases fit TRBD2. Germline CDR1 and CDR2: GTSNPN and SVGIG (reference sequence). The trim removed 0 bases at V and 4 bases at J, leaving 2 bases unmatched. The CDR3 sequence is 13 residues long. CDR3 loop: CAWSVLAGETQYF. The CDR3 DNA is TGTGCCTGGAGTGTCTTAGCGGGAGAGACCCAGTACTTC. Looking up the rest from reference TRBV30 and TRBJ2-5 gives the full variable domain: SQTIHQWPATLVQPVGSPLSLECTVEGTSNPNLYWYRQAAGRGLQLLFYSVGIGQISSEVPQNLSASRPQDRQFILSSKKLLLSDSGFYLCAWSVLAGETQYFGPGTRLLVL.

This clone was seen a handful of times. The chain employs TRBV29-1 and TRBJ1-2; D not certain. Germline CDR1 and CDR2: SQVTM and ANQGSEA. Trimming cost V 1 base and J 4 bases, with 10 bases left between them. This CDR3 is built from 13 residues. The CDR3 region is CSVEGQAGYGYTF. The CDR3 nucleotides are TGCAGCGTTGAAGGGCAGGCGGGCTATGGCTACACCTTC.

V is TRBV6-5 and J is TRBJ2-7; possibly TRBD1 for D (6 bases). Per the germline V gene, CDR1 is MNHEY and CDR2 is SVGAGI. V gave up 6 bases and J gave up 0 bases, with 12 bases separating them. The CDR3 is 14 residues long. The CDR3 region is CASRSGASSYEQYF. For the CDR3, the DNA is TGTGCCAGCAGGTCAGGGGCAAGCTCCTACGAGCAGTACTTC.

V is TRBV30 and J is TRBJ1-1; D gene ambiguous. The CDR3 runs 13 residues. The germline V and J ends were trimmed by 0 bases and 3 bases, with 8 bases remaining between them. Looked up from germline, CDR1 is GTSNPN and CDR2 is SVGIG (reference sequence). As DNA, the CDR3 is TGTGCCTGGAGTGTGCTGGGCGACACTGAAGCTTTCTTT. It yields the protein CAWSVLGDTEAFF.

This clone has just a few counts. The V gene is TRBV5-1, the J gene TRBJ2-1; 7 bases are shared with TRBD2. V trimming: 1 base; J trimming: 1 base; junction bases outside the gene matches: 5. From germline, CDR1 is SGHRS and CDR2 YFSETQ. The CDR3 extends over 16 amino acids. In DNA, the CDR3 is TGCGCCAGCAGCTTGATGGCGGGAGAGTCCTACAATGAGCAGTTCTTC. Translation: CASSLMAGESYNEQFF.